A selection of T cell receptor beta chains follows, all from one sample in a study of T cells in localized non-small cell lung cancer. Method: immunoSEQ multiplex PCR; TCRdb's copy keeps in-frame clones and lacks some. This sample yields 25,000 to 35,000 clones, of which roughly nine tenths are seen a single time; about 6% belongs to the top ten. The sample consisted of PBMCs, taken before any cancer treatment. Receptors originate from a man aged 35 to 70 with stage II lung adenocarcinoma. The CDR3 runs from the conserved cysteine through the conserved F or W. The D gene is left open where the match is weak. Some rows have no size entry. The others give once, few or many, or a class for an expanded clone.

>.|TRBV7-2|11|.|TRBJ2-7
CASSAGTLQYF
TGTGCCAGCAGCGCTGGGACACTGCAGTACTTC
>.|TRBV10-1|14|TRBD1|TRBJ1-3
CATSTGSSGNTIYF
TGCGCCACCTCGACAGGGTCCTCTGGAAACACCATATATTTT
>.|TRBV27|15|.|TRBJ1-1
CASSSRTLMNTEAFF
TGTGCCAGCAGTTCAAGGACACTTATGAACACTGAAGCTTTCTTT
>.|TRBV4-1|17|.|TRBJ2-2
CASSQEGFRGHTGELFF
TGCGCCAGCAGCCAAGAAGGGTTCAGGGGTCACACCGGGGAGCTGTTTTTT
>.|TRBV5-5|14|.|TRBJ1-1
CASTLFVGSTEAFF
TGTGCCAGCACCCTATTTGTGGGCAGCACTGAAGCTTTCTTT
>few|TRBV11-3|12|.|TRBJ2-7
CASSSSSYEQYF
TGTGCCAGCAGCTCCAGCTCCTACGAGCAGTACTTC
>.|TRBV2|10|.|TRBJ1-2
CASSDYGYTF
TGTGCCAGCAGTGACTATGGCTACACCTTC
>.|TRBV28|12|.|TRBJ2-1
CASRNKGGEQFF
TGTGCCAGCAGAAATAAAGGCGGTGAGCAGTTCTTC
>.|TRBV4-1|16|.|TRBJ1-4
CASSTRTGSLNEKLFF
TGCGCCAGCAGCACACGTACAGGGTCGCTTAATGAAAAACTGTTTTTT
>.|TRBV7-8|15|.|TRBJ1-3
CASSSFGPSGNTIYF
TGTGCCAGCAGCTCCTTCGGCCCCTCTGGAAACACCATATATTTT
>.|TRBV11-3|17|.|TRBJ2-6
CASSKRQGLSGANVLTF
TGTGCCAGCAGCAAAAGGCAGGGGTTATCTGGGGCCAACGTCCTGACTTTC
>.|TRBV18|14|.|TRBJ2-5
CASSPPGAQETQYF
TGTGCCAGCTCACCACCTGGGGCACAAGAGACCCAGTACTTC
>.|TRBV28|12|.|TRBJ1-1
CASSLTGTEAFF
TGTGCCAGCAGTTTAACAGGGACTGAAGCTTTCTTT
>.|TRBV5-5|12|.|TRBJ1-2
CASSLDVGGYTF
TGTGCCAGCAGCCTGGACGTCGGTGGCTACACCTTC
>.|TRBV28|15|.|TRBJ1-4
CASSLLRGGNEKLFF
TGTGCCAGCAGTTTATTACGGGGGGGTAATGAAAAACTGTTTTTT
>.|TRBV4-2|15|.|TRBJ2-1
CASRRDFQDYNEQFF
TGTGCCAGCAGGCGGGACTTCCAGGACTACAATGAGCAGTTCTTC
>.|TRBV5-4|14|.|TRBJ2-5
CASSTPTLAETQYF
TGTGCCAGCAGCACTCCGACTCTGGCAGAGACCCAGTACTTC
>once|TRBV10-2|18|TRBD2|TRBJ2-1
CASSGLVEVSGRWDEQFF
TGCGCCAGCAGTGGGTTGGTTGAAGTTAGCGGGAGATGGGATGAGCAGTTCTTC
>.|TRBV28|14|.|TRBJ1-5
CASSFGRSNQPQHF
TGTGCCAGCAGTTTCGGCCGGAGCAATCAGCCCCAGCATTTT
>.|TRBV6-5|16|TRBD1|TRBJ1-1
CASSYGTVDMNTEAFF
TGTGCCAGCAGCTACGGGACAGTAGACATGAACACTGAAGCTTTCTTT
>.|TRBV7-2|15|.|TRBJ2-5
CASRRTGTAQETQYF
TGTGCCAGCAGGAGAACCGGGACGGCTCAAGAGACCCAGTACTTC
>.|TRBV11-2|15|TRBD1|TRBJ2-3
CASSYRGLGADTQYF
TGTGCCAGCAGTTACAGGGGGTTAGGGGCAGATACGCAGTATTTT
>.|TRBV6-9|13|.|TRBJ2-7
CASSPGTPGEQYF
TGTGCCAGCAGTCCCGGGACTCCGGGCGAGCAGTACTTC
>.|TRBV7-9|15|.|TRBJ1-4
CASSPKGGPNEKLFF
TGTGCCAGCAGCCCGAAAGGGGGACCTAATGAAAAACTGTTTTTT
>.|TRBV6-5|14|.|TRBJ1-3
CASRGEGIGNTIYF
TGTGCCAGCAGGGGAGAGGGGATCGGAAACACCATATATTTT
>few|TRBV4-2|19|TRBD2|TRBJ2-1
CASSLKAGNPSSSYNEQFF
TGTGCCAGCAGCCTCAAAGCGGGGAACCCTTCGAGCTCCTACAATGAGCAGTTCTTC
>.|TRBV4-3|14|.|TRBJ2-7
CASSRGTDGYEQYF
TGCGCCAGCAGCCGAGGGACCGATGGTTACGAGCAGTACTTC
>.|TRBV27|16|.|TRBJ1-1
CASRLRGWGGDTEAFF
TGTGCCAGCAGGTTACGGGGCTGGGGGGGGGACACTGAAGCTTTCTTT
>.|TRBV5-1|15|TRBD2|TRBJ2-3
CASSLLAGRTDTQYF
TGCGCCAGCAGCTTGCTAGCGGGACGCACAGATACGCAGTATTTT
>.|TRBV6-6|16|TRBD2|TRBJ2-1
CASSSTTSGRLNEQFF
TGTGCCAGCAGTTCTACGACTAGCGGGAGGTTAAATGAGCAGTTCTTC
>.|TRBV5-4|13|.|TRBJ2-1
CASSLVGGGEQFF
TGTGCCAGCAGCTTGGTAGGTGGTGGTGAGCAGTTCTTC
>once|TRBV4-3|17|TRBD2|TRBJ2-7
CASSQARTSGLSYEQYF
TGCGCCAGCAGCCAAGCGAGGACTAGCGGGTTGTCCTACGAGCAGTACTTC
>.|TRBV7-2|15|TRBD2|TRBJ2-1
CASRYPGLANTEQFF
TGTGCCAGCAGGTATCCGGGACTAGCGAATACAGAGCAGTTCTTC
>.|TRBV7-2|19|TRBD2|TRBJ2-1
CASSSRTSGRARGYNEQFF
TGTGCCAGCAGCTCACGGACTAGCGGGAGAGCCCGTGGGTACAATGAGCAGTTCTTC
>.|TRBV29-1|13|.|TRBJ1-5
CSVGGGIGQPQHF
TGCAGCGTTGGGGGGGGAATTGGGCAGCCCCAGCATTTT
>.|TRBV11-2|15|.|TRBJ2-5
CASSLDRGSGETQYF
TGTGCCAGCAGCTTAGATCGGGGTAGCGGAGAGACCCAGTACTTC
>.|TRBV7-3|14|TRBD2|TRBJ2-3
CASSSGLYTDTQYF
TGTGCCAGCAGCTCGGGACTATACACAGATACGCAGTATTTT
>.|TRBV18|15|TRBD1|TRBJ1-3
CASSRDRVSGNTIYF
TGTGCCAGCTCCCGGGACAGGGTTTCTGGAAACACCATATATTTT
>.|TRBV27|13|.|TRBJ1-2
CASSLSMSGGYTF
TGTGCCAGCAGTTTATCGATGTCCGGGGGCTACACCTTC
>.|TRBV7-2|17|TRBD2|TRBJ2-7
CASSLEPLAGGFYEQYF
TGTGCCAGCAGCCTGGAGCCCTTAGCGGGAGGCTTCTACGAGCAGTACTTC
>.|TRBV15|16|.|TRBJ1-4
CATSRSSRSTNEKLFF
TGTGCCACCAGCAGGTCATCGCGGTCCACTAATGAAAAACTGTTTTTT
>once|TRBV7-2|15|.|TRBJ1-4
CASSFSRAGYEKLFF
TGTGCCAGCAGTTTTAGCAGGGCTGGGTATGAAAAACTGTTTTTT
>.|TRBV7-2|19|.|TRBJ1-1
CASSLEIIFGGRSNAEAFF
TGTGCCAGCAGCTTAGAAATTATCTTCGGGGGGAGGTCGAACGCTGAAGCTTTCTTT
>.|TRBV4-1|16|.|TRBJ1-4
CASSQADQTPNEKLFF
TGCGCCAGCAGCCAAGCGGACCAAACACCTAATGAAAAACTGTTTTTT
>.|TRBV19|16|.|TRBJ2-2
CASSILRDGHTGELFF
TGTGCCAGTAGTATACTCCGGGACGGACACACCGGGGAGCTGTTTTTT
>.|TRBV7-3|14|.|TRBJ2-7
CATIILDGSREQYF
TGTGCCACCATTATATTGGACGGGTCCCGCGAGCAGTACTTC
>.|TRBV10-3|15|.|TRBJ1-3
CAISLTQTSGNTIYF
TGTGCCATCAGCCTCACTCAGACTTCTGGAAACACCATATATTTT
>.|TRBV29-1|12|.|TRBJ2-5
CSVVQVGETQYF
TGCAGCGTTGTACAGGTAGGAGAGACCCAGTACTTC
>.|TRBV11-1|14|.|TRBJ1-6
CASSSHGSNSPLHF
TGTGCCAGCAGCTCACACGGCAGTAATTCACCCCTCCACTTT
>.|TRBV5-1|12|.|TRBJ1-1
CASSLDDTGAFF
TGCGCCAGCAGCTTGGATGACACGGGGGCTTTCTTT
>.|TRBV5-1|14|TRBD2|TRBJ2-5
CASSLTGTSETQYF
TGCGCCAGCAGCCTGACCGGGACTAGCGAGACCCAGTACTTC
>once|TRBV5-1|11|.|TRBJ2-5
CASSSQETQYF
TGCGCCAGCAGCTCTCAAGAGACCCAGTACTTC
>.|TRBV7-7|16|TRBD1|TRBJ2-2
CASSLGEGQGVGELFF
TGTGCCAGCAGCTTAGGAGAGGGACAGGGAGTCGGGGAGCTGTTTTTT